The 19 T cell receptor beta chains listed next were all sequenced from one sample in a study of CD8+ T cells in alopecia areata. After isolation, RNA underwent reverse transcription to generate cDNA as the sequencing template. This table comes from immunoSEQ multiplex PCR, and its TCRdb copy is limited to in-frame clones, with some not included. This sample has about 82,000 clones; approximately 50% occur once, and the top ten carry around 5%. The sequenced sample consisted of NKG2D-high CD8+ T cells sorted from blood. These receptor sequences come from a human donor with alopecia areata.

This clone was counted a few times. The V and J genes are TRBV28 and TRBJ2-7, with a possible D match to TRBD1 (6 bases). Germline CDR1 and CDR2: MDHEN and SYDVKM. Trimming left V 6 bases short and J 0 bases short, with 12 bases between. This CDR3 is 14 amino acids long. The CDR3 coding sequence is TGTGCCAGCAGGGATGACAGGTCCTCCTACGAGCAGTACTTC. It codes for CASRDDRSSYEQYF. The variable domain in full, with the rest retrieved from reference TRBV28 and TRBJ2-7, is DVKVTQSSRYLVKRTGEKVFLECVQDMDHENMFWYRQDPGLGLRLIYFSYDVKMKEKGDIPEGYSVSREKKERFSLILESASTNQTSMYLCASRDDRSSYEQYFGPGTRLTVT.

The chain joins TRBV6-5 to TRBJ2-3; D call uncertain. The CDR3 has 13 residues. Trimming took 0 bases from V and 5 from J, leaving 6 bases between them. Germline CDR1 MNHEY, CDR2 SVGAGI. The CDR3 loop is CASSYSAIDTQYF. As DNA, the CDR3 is TGTGCCAGCAGTTACTCGGCGATAGATACGCAGTATTTT.

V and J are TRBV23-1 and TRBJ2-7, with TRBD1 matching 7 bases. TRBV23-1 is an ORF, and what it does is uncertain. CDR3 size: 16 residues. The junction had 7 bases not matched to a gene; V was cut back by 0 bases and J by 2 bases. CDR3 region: CASSQSGTGDPYEQYF. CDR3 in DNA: TGCGCCAGCAGTCAATCGGGTACAGGGGACCCCTACGAGCAGTACTTC.

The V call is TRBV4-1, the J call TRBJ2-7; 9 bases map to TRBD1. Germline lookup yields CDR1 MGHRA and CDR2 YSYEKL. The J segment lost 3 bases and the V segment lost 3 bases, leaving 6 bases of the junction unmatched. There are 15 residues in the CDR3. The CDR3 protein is CASSQDDRGNYEQYF. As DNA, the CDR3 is TGCGCCAGCAGCCAGGATGACAGGGGGAACTACGAGCAGTACTTC.

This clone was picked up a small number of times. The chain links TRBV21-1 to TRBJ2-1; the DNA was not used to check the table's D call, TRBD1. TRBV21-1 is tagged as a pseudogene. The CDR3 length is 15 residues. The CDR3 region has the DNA TGTGCCAGCAGCACCGGGACAGGGACCTACAATGAGCAGTTCTTC. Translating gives CASSTGTGTYNEQFF.

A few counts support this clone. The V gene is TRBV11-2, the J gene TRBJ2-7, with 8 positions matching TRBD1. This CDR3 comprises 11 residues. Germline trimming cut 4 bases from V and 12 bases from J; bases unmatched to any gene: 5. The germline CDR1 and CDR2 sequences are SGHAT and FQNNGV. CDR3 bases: TGTGCCAGCAGCTCACAGGGGGATGCGTACTTC. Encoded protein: CASSSQGDAYF.

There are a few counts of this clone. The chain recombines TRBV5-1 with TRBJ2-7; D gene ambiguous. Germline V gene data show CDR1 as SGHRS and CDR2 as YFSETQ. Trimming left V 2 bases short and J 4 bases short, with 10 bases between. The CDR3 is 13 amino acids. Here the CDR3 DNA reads TGCGCCAGCAGCTTCTTTGTGGGTTACGAGCAGTACTTC. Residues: CASSFFVGYEQYF.

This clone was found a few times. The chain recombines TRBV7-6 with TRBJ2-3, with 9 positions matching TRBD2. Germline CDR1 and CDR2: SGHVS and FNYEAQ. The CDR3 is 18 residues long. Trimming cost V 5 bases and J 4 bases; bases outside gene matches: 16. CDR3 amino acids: CASSPGTRGGAGADTQYF. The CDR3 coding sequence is TGTGCCAGCAGCCCCGGAACTCGCGGGGGGGCCGGCGCAGATACGCAGTATTTT.

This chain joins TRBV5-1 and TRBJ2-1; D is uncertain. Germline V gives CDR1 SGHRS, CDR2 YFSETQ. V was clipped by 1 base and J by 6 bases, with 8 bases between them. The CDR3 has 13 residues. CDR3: CASSLTSFNEQFF. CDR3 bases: TGCGCCAGCAGCTTGACATCGTTCAATGAGCAGTTCTTC.

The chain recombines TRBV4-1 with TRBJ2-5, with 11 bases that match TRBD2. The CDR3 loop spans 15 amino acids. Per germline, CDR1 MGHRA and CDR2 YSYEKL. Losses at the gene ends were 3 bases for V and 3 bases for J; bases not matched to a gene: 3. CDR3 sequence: CASSQLAGGEETQYF. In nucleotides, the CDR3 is TGCGCCAGCAGCCAGCTAGCGGGAGGTGAAGAGACCCAGTACTTC.

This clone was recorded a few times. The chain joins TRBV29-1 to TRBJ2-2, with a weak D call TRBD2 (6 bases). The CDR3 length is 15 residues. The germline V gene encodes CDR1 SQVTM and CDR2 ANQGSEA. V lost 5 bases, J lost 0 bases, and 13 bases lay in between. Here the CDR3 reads CSVTWGDANTGELFF. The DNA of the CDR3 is TGCAGCGTTACCTGGGGGGATGCGAACACCGGGGAGCTGTTTTTT.

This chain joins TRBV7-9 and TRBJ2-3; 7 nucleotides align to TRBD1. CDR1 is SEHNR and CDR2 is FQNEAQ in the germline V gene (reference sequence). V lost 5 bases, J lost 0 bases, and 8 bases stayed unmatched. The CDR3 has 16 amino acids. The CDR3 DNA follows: TGTGCCAGCAGCCAGGGGGTCGGTGGGAGCACAGATACGCAGTATTTT. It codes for CASSQGVGGSTDTQYF.

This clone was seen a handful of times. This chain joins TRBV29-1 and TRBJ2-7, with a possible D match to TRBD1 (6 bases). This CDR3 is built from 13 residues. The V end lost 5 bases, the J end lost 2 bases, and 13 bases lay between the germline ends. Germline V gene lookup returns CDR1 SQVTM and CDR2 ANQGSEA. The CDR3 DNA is TGCAGCGTTCTTCCGGGACAAACCTACGAGCAGTACTTC. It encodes CSVLPGQTYEQYF.

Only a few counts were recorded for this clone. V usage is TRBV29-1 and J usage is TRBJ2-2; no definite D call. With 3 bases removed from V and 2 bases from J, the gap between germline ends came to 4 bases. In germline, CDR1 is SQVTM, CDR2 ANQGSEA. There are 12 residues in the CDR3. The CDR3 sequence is CSVDSNTGELFF. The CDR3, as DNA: TGCAGCGTTGACTCTAACACCGGGGAGCTGTTTTTT.

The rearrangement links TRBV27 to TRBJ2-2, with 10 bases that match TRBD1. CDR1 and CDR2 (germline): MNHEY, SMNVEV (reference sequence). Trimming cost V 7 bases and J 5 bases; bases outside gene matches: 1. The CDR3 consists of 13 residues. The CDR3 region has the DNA TGTGCCAGCAAGGGACAGGGGACCGGGGAGCTGTTTTTT. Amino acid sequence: CASKGQGTGELFF.

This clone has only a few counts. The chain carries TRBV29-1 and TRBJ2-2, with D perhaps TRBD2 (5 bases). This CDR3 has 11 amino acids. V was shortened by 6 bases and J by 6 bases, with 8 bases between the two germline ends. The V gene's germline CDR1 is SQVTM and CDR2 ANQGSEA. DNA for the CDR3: TGCAGCGTGGCCGGGGCCGGGGAGCTGTTTTTT. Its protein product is CSVAGAGELFF.

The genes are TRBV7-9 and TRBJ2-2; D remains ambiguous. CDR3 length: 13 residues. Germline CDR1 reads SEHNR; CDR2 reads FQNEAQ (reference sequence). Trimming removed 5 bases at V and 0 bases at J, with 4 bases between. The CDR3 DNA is TGTGCCAGCAGCCGCCCGAACACCGGGGAGCTGTTTTTT. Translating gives CASSRPNTGELFF.

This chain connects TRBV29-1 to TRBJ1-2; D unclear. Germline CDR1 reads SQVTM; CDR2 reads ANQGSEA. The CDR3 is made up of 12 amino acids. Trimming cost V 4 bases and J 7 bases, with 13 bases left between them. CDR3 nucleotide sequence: TGCAGCGTTGGCTCTACATTGGGTGGCTACACCTTC. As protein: CSVGSTLGGYTF.

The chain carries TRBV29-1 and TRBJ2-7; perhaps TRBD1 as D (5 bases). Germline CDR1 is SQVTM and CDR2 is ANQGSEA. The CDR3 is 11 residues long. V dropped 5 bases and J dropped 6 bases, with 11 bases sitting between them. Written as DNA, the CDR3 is TGCAGCGTTTACCAGGGTCTCGAGCAGTACTTC. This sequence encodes CSVYQGLEQYF.